The 26 T cell receptor beta chains below come from one sample, sequenced in a study of shared clonotypes between healthy human individuals. Sequencing used immunoSEQ multiplex PCR; TCRdb keeps in-frame clones, though not all of them. The table has about 980,000 clones, 60% to 85% seen once. Sequenced: memory CD4+ T cells sorted from blood. Indicated subset: CD45RA-negative fraction. Receptor source: a man between 18 and 35 years old in good health.

This clone was observed a handful of times. The chain employs TRBV10-3 and TRBJ1-3; D remains ambiguous. Trimming shortened V by 7 bases and J by 0 bases, and 10 bases separated the two germline ends. The germline V gene encodes CDR1 ENHRY and CDR2 SYGVKD. The CDR3 spans 14 residues. The chain's CDR3 is CAIMSEYSGNTIYF. The CDR3 region has the DNA TGTGCCATCATGAGCGAATACTCTGGAAACACCATATATTTT.

For this clone: Other DNA sequences from this sample encode an identical CDR3 as well. This chain joins TRBV12-5 and TRBJ1-5; no clear D. Germline CDR1 and CDR2: LGHNT and FRNRAP. The CDR3 consists of 11 residues. The ends were cut back, 4 bases at V and 4 bases at J, with 2 bases in the middle. The CDR3 is CASGSNQPQHF. CDR3 nucleotide sequence: TGTGCTAGTGGTTCGAATCAGCCCCAGCATTTT.

The chain is built from TRBV5-6 and TRBJ2-2, with 10 bases aligning to TRBD1. With 4 bases clipped from V and 5 bases from J, the junction kept 5 bases outside the gene matches. The CDR3 sequence is 15 residues long. Germline V gene sequence: CDR1 SGHDT, CDR2 YYEEEE. CDR3 coding DNA: TGTGCCAGCAGCGCCGACAGGGGGCGAACCGGGGAGCTGTTTTTT. This codes for CASSADRGRTGELFF.

The gene calls are TRBV28 and TRBJ1-2; no reliable D call. Trimming left V 5 bases short and J 4 bases short, with 8 bases between. This CDR3 has 12 amino acids. Germline V gene sequence: CDR1 MDHEN, CDR2 SYDVKM. The CDR3, as DNA: TGTGCCAGCAGTGCCCCGGGCTATGGCTACACCTTC. This encodes CASSAPGYGYTF.

This clone was detected once. The rearrangement links TRBV15 to TRBJ1-4, with a weak D call TRBD1 (5 bases). The length of the CDR3 is 17 residues. Trimming removed 1 base from V and 5 bases from J, with 17 bases in between. The V gene's germline CDR1 is LNHNV and CDR2 YYDKDF (reference sequence). CDR3 region: CATSRGRSGARNEKLFF. Here the CDR3 DNA reads TGTGCCACCAGCAGAGGGAGATCCGGGGCCCGGAATGAAAAACTGTTTTTT.

The V call is TRBV4-1, the J call TRBJ2-1; 9 bases match TRBD1. The CDR3 is 14 residues long. V lost 4 bases and J lost 7; bases outside the gene matches: 5. Germline loops: CDR1 MGHRA, CDR2 YSYEKL. Written as DNA, the CDR3 is TGCGCCAGCAGCCTAATGACAGGGGGAAATGAGCAGTTCTTC. It translates to CASSLMTGGNEQFF.

CDR3 sequence: CATSPGTGFYEQYF. CDR3 DNA sequence: TGTGCCACTAGTCCCGGGACAGGATTCTACGAGCAGTACTTC. J is TRBJ2-7 and V is TRBV28; TRBD1 matches 8 bases. From germline, CDR1 is MDHEN and CDR2 SYDVKM. The CDR3 runs 14 residues. V trimming: 10 bases; J trimming: 3 bases; junction bases outside the gene matches: 11.

This clone was detected only a few times. Other DNA sequences within the sample encode an identical CDR3. The chain combines TRBV10-2 with TRBJ1-5; the match to TRBD1 covers 7 bases. Germline V lookup: CDR1 WSHSY, CDR2 SAAADI. The CDR3 has 13 residues. V trimming: 7 bases; J trimming: 3 bases; junction bases outside the gene matches: 3. CDR3 DNA: TGCGCCAGCACCGGGACAGTCAATCAGCCCCAGCATTTT. It codes for CASTGTVNQPQHF.

This clone was seen a handful of times. The chain combines TRBV5-6 with TRBJ2-1, with unresolved D. V lost 3 bases to trimming and J lost 0 bases, with 16 bases between them. The germline CDR1 and CDR2 sequences are SGHDT and YYEEEE. This CDR3 has 17 amino acids. CDR3 sequence reads: CASSSTIGSRSYNEQFF. CDR3 DNA sequence: TGTGCCAGCAGCTCGACCATAGGCTCCCGCTCCTACAATGAGCAGTTCTTC.

This clone has a handful of counts. The chain joins TRBV2 to TRBJ2-6; 9 bases map to TRBD1. Per the germline V gene, CDR1 is SNHLY and CDR2 is FYNNEI. The CDR3 spans 17 residues. The ends lost 7 bases at V and 0 bases at J; junction bases unmatched: 7. The DNA for the CDR3 is TGTGCCAGCACGACAGGGGGGACTATCTCTGGGGCCAACGTCCTGACTTTC. Protein: CASTTGGTISGANVLTF.

The gene calls are TRBV30 and TRBJ1-4; no clear D gene. Deletions cut 0 bases from V and 0 bases from J, with 8 bases between. Germline V lookup: CDR1 GTSNPN, CDR2 SVGIG (reference sequence). The CDR3 has 15 amino acids. For the CDR3, the DNA is TGTGCCTGGAGTGTAAAGCCTTCAACTAATGAAAAACTGTTTTTT. Residues: CAWSVKPSTNEKLFF.

In its sample, this clone was seen once. V is TRBV6-5 and J is TRBJ2-5; 7 positions match TRBD2. CDR3 length equals 15 residues. The J segment lost 0 bases and the V segment lost 7 bases, leaving 8 bases of the junction unmatched. Germline-derived CDR1 and CDR2 are MNHEY and SVGAGI. CDR3 coding DNA: TGTGCCAGCACCCCAGCGGGGACGTACCAAGAGACCCAGTACTTC. Translated, it gives CASTPAGTYQETQYF.

In this sample, this clone turned up once. Distinct nucleotide sequences in the sample also encode this CDR3. The J gene is TRBJ1-2, the V gene TRBV7-8; 8 bases match TRBD1. Unmatched junction bases numbered 6, after V lost 4 bases and J lost 8 bases. CDR1 and CDR2 (germline): SGHVS, FQNEAQ. The CDR3 is 13 amino acids. The CDR3 DNA follows: TGTGCCAGCAGCTCCGGACAGGGAGGAGGCTACACCTTC. Translated, it gives CASSSGQGGGYTF. Full variable domain (outside the CDR3, taken from reference TRBV7-8 and TRBJ1-2): GAGVSQSPRYKVAKRGQDVALRCDPISGHVSLFWYQQALGQGPEFLTYFQNEAQLDKSGLPSDRFFAERPEGSVSTLKIQRTQQEDSAVYLCASSSGQGGGYTFGSGTRLTVV.

The V gene is TRBV25-1, the J gene TRBJ1-5, with TRBD1 as a possible D gene (5 bases). Per germline, CDR1 MGHDK and CDR2 SYGVNS. This CDR3 spans 14 amino acids. The V gene lost 3 bases and the J gene lost 7 bases, with 13 bases spanning the gap. The CDR3 DNA reads as TGTGCCAGCAGTGAGGGGGGGGGTTACCAGCCCCAGCATTTT. Its protein is CASSEGGGYQPQHF. Looking up the rest from reference TRBV25-1 and TRBJ1-5 gives the full variable domain: EADIYQTPRYLVIGTGKKITLECSQTMGHDKMYWYQQDPGMELHLIHYSYGVNSTEKGDLSSESTVSRIRTEHFPLTLESARPSHTSQYLCASSEGGGYQPQHFGDGTRLSIL.

This rearrangement joins TRBV11-3 to TRBJ2-3; D perhaps matches TRBD2 (5 bases). The CDR3 sequence is 14 residues long. The ends were cut back, 2 bases at V and 0 bases at J, with 6 bases in the middle. CDR1 SGHNT and CDR2 YENEEA come from the germline V gene. The DNA for the CDR3 is TGTGCCAGCAGCTTAACGGGAAGCACAGATACGCAGTATTTT. It translates to CASSLTGSTDTQYF.

The rearrangement joins TRBV27 to TRBJ1-1; D is unresolved. CDR1 MNHEY and CDR2 SMNVEV come from the germline V gene (reference sequence). V shed 6 bases and J shed 11 bases, with 13 bases lying between them. The CDR3 runs to 11 residues. In nucleotides, the CDR3 is TGTGCCAGCAGGACGGACGGGGTGGCTTTCTTT. It is translated as CASRTDGVAFF.

This clone was observed a few times. Additional DNA sequences in this sample encode the identical CDR3. V and J are TRBV5-6 and TRBJ1-1, with unresolved D. Germline V gene data show CDR1 as SGHDT and CDR2 as YYEEEE. Trimming removed 1 base from V and 0 bases from J, with 7 bases in between. This CDR3 has 14 amino acids. The CDR3 here is CASSLSRLNTEAFF. DNA of the CDR3: TGTGCCAGCAGCTTGTCAAGGTTGAACACTGAAGCTTTCTTT.

In its sample, this clone was seen many times. The chain's CDR3 is CASSIPLGQGNTEAFF. The CDR3 DNA follows: TGTGCCAGTAGTATCCCCTTGGGACAGGGGAACACTGAAGCTTTCTTT. The V gene is TRBV19, the J gene TRBJ1-1; the match to TRBD1 covers 9 bases. V lost 3 bases, J lost 1 base, and 6 bases stayed unmatched. CDR1 and CDR2 from the germline V gene are LNHDA and SQIVND (reference sequence). The CDR3 is made up of 16 amino acids.

The chain joins TRBV4-3 to TRBJ2-2, with a weak D call TRBD1 (6 bases). V lost 6 bases to trimming and J lost 5 bases, with 19 bases between them. CDR3 length: 16 amino acids. The germline V gene has CDR1 LGHNA and CDR2 YSLEER. As DNA, the CDR3 is TGCGCCAGCAGTGCTTTAGGGGGAGCGGTTACCGGGGAGCTGTTTTTT. Protein: CASSALGGAVTGELFF.

This clone was detected only once. The chain recombines TRBV5-1 with TRBJ2-3; TRBD1 matches 9 bases. The CDR3 is made up of 16 amino acids. Unmatched junction bases numbered 11, after V lost 7 bases and J lost 2 bases. The germline gives CDR1 SGHRS, CDR2 YFSETQ. This CDR3 reads CASRPPGTGLTDTQYF. CDR3 bases: TGCGCCAGCCGACCACCAGGGACAGGGCTCACAGATACGCAGTATTTT.

This clone showed up just a few times. The chain is built from TRBV19 and TRBJ1-1; D is possibly TRBD1 (5 bases). This CDR3 has 16 residues. Looked up from germline, CDR1 is LNHDA and CDR2 is SQIVND (reference sequence). V gave up 7 bases and J gave up 0 bases, with 18 bases separating them. CDR3 DNA sequence: TGTGCCAGTACTGTCGGGTCAGGGAGGATGAACACTGAAGCTTTCTTT. Protein: CASTVGSGRMNTEAFF.

The chain carries TRBV6-1 and TRBJ2-3; no clear D. CDR3 length: 14 residues. V was cut by 0 bases and J by 3 bases, with 7 bases left in between. Germline lookup yields CDR1 MNHNS and CDR2 SASEGT. As DNA, the CDR3 is TGTGCCAGCAGTGAAGCCGGGTTAACAGATACGCAGTATTTT. Its translation: CASSEAGLTDTQYF.

Turning to this clone: Other nucleotide sequences in the sample specify the same CDR3. The rearrangement uses TRBV5-1 and TRBJ2-5, with D unresolved. The CDR3 contains 12 residues. The V gene lost 1 base and the J gene lost 3 bases, with 4 bases spanning the gap. Germline V gene data show CDR1 as SGHRS and CDR2 as YFSETQ. The CDR3 bases are TGCGCCAGCAGCTTGACAGAAGAGACCCAGTACTTC. Translated, it gives CASSLTEETQYF.

Points on this clone: Germline is not matched at one junction end, which may reflect a read error. The chain has TRBV7-7 and TRBJ2-5; D is unclear. Germline lookup yields CDR1 SSHAT and CDR2 FNYEAQ (reference sequence). The CDR3 has 15 residues. CDR3 region: CASSLDGKVQETQYF. CDR3 DNA sequence: TGTGCTAGCAGCTTAGACGGTAAAGTACAAGAGACCCAGTACTTC.

This clone was observed a single time. The genes are TRBV10-3 and TRBJ2-5, with D perhaps matching TRBD2 (5 bases). Deletions cut 0 bases from V and 4 bases from J, with 12 bases between. This CDR3 contains 15 residues. Germline V gene data show CDR1 as ENHRY and CDR2 as SYGVKD. The CDR3 is CAISESPGSLETQYF. CDR3 nucleotides: TGTGCCATCAGTGAGTCTCCGGGATCTTTAGAGACCCAGTACTTC.

With regard to this clone: One end of the junction fails to match germline, which may point to a read error. V and J are TRBV19 and TRBJ1-1; TRBD1 matches 8 bases. The length of the CDR3 is 14 residues. Per germline, CDR1 LNHDA and CDR2 SQIVND (reference sequence). The CDR3 loop is CASSKQGVNTEAFF. The DNA of the CDR3 is TGTGCCAGTAGTAAACAGGGGGTGAATACTGAAGCTTTCTTT.